A single sample gave rise to the 24 T cell receptor beta chains below, sequenced in a study of cytomegalovirus exposure and HLA in healthy donors. The PCR had 60 Vbeta and 13 Jbeta primers. Profiling relied on immunoSEQ multiplex PCR, and the TCRdb table lists in-frame clones only, not all of them. The sample consists of under 250,000 clones, approximately 80% of them appearing once. The sample was PBMCs. Receptors originate from a boy younger than 10 in good health and CMV-seronegative.

V gene TRBV30 combines with J gene TRBJ2-5; D is perhaps TRBD1 (6 bases). V gave up 3 bases and J gave up 2 bases, with 13 bases separating them. The CDR3 covers 14 residues. Germline V gene lookup returns CDR1 GTSNPN and CDR2 SVGIG (reference sequence). The CDR3 loop is CAWSPTGLQETQYF. The CDR3, as DNA: TGTGCCTGGAGCCCGACAGGTCTACAAGAGACCCAGTACTTC.

The chain uses TRBV5-1 and TRBJ2-1; 9 nucleotides agree with TRBD2. This CDR3 has 15 amino acids. The V gene end was trimmed by 0 bases and the J gene end by 10 bases; junction bases not matched to a gene: 8. Germline-derived CDR1 and CDR2 are SGHRS and YFSETQ. The CDR3, as DNA: TGCGCCAGCAGCTTGGGGGTTAGCGGGGGAGGGGAGCAGTTCTTC. This translates into CASSLGVSGGGEQFF.

The J gene is TRBJ2-1, the V gene TRBV27; possibly TRBD1 for D (6 bases). This CDR3 is 13 amino acids long. Germline V gene data show CDR1 as MNHEY and CDR2 as SMNVEV (reference sequence). Trimming took 5 bases from V and 7 from J, leaving 12 bases between them. CDR3 bases: TGTGCCAGCAGTCACACAGGGTCAAATGAGCAGTTCTTC. Protein product: CASSHTGSNEQFF.

This clone was observed once. This sequence joins TRBV10-1 and TRBJ2-7; no clear D gene. V lost 1 base to trimming and J lost 6 bases, with 16 bases between them. Looked up from germline, CDR1 is WNHNN and CDR2 is SYGVQD (reference sequence). The CDR3 is 15 residues long. CDR3 bases: TGCGCCAGCAGTGAGTACCGCCCCCCGCGTGGCGAGCAGTACTTC. Amino acid sequence: CASSEYRPPRGEQYF.

The rearrangement joins TRBV10-3 to TRBJ2-7; D possibly corresponds to TRBD1 (7 bases). CDR1 is ENHRY and CDR2 is SYGVKD in the germline V gene. The V gene lost 0 bases and the J gene lost 7 bases, with 16 bases spanning the gap. The CDR3 sequence is 15 residues long. In nucleotides, the CDR3 is TGTGCCATCAGTGAGTCCTCCAGGGGGAGGAGGGAGCAGTACTTC. Protein sequence: CAISESSRGRREQYF.

This rearrangement joins TRBV19 to TRBJ1-1; D is perhaps TRBD1 (5 bases). CDR1 is LNHDA and CDR2 is SQIVND in the germline V gene (reference sequence). The CDR3 length is 13 residues. Trimming stripped 8 bases from V and 6 bases from J, with 16 bases between. The DNA of the CDR3 is TGTGCCAGTCAGCGGGGGTTGGCGGCTGAAGCTTTCTTT. It translates to CASQRGLAAEAFF.

The V gene is TRBV5-1, the J gene TRBJ2-1; 7 positions match TRBD1. The germline CDR1 and CDR2 sequences are SGHRS and YFSETQ. The CDR3 length is 18 residues. With 1 base clipped from V and 8 bases from J, the junction kept 18 bases outside the gene matches. The CDR3 is CASSLREVWDRRKDEQFF. The CDR3, as DNA: TGCGCCAGCAGCTTGAGGGAAGTGTGGGACAGAAGAAAGGATGAGCAGTTCTTC. Using reference TRBV5-1 and TRBJ2-1 for the parts outside the CDR3, the full variable domain is KAGVTQTPRYLIKTRGQQVTLSCSPISGHRSVSWYQQTPGQGLQFLFEYFSETQRNKGNFPGRFSGRQFSNSRSEMNVSTLELGDSALYLCASSLREVWDRRKDEQFFGPGTRLTVL.

The chain couples TRBV21-1 to TRBJ2-7; TRBD2 is the table's D call, not checked against the DNA. TRBV21-1 is listed as a pseudogene. CDR3 size: 15 residues. The DNA for the CDR3 is TGTGCCAGCAGCACCGTCGGGGGGTATGAATACGAGCAGTACTTC. It specifies CASSTVGGYEYEQYF.

In its sample, this clone was seen once. The V call is TRBV7-2, the J call TRBJ2-5; 11 bases agree with TRBD2. The CDR3 covers 16 residues. V shed 4 bases, J shed 4 bases, and the junction held 8 bases outside the gene matches. CDR1 is SGHTA and CDR2 is FQGNSA in the germline V gene. The CDR3: CASSSFSGRALETQYF. The CDR3 DNA reads as TGTGCCAGCAGCTCCTTTAGCGGGAGGGCCCTAGAGACCCAGTACTTC.

This clone has only a few counts. The rearrangement uses TRBV6-1 and TRBJ1-2, with 8 bases aligning to TRBD1. Germline-derived CDR1 and CDR2 are MNHNS and SASEGT. This CDR3 is 15 amino acids long. V was pared by 6 bases and J by 0 bases, with 6 bases of the junction left unmatched. The CDR3 here is CASSADRVTNYGYTF. The CDR3 DNA reads TGTGCCAGCAGCGCGGACAGGGTGACTAACTATGGCTACACCTTC.

Only one count was recorded for this clone. The genes are TRBV11-3 and TRBJ2-1; 12 positions agree with TRBD2. CDR1 is SGHNT, CDR2 YENEEA, per germline. V was pared by 5 bases and J by 7 bases, with 6 bases of the junction left unmatched. This CDR3 comprises 15 residues. CDR3 nucleotide sequence: TGTGCCAGCAGCCGGAGACTAGCGGGAGTAAATGAGCAGTTCTTC. This encodes CASSRRLAGVNEQFF.

This clone was detected only a few times. V usage is TRBV5-8 and J usage is TRBJ1-5; no clear D gene. V lost 4 bases and J 7 bases, leaving 9 bases between the germline ends. CDR1 is SGHTS, CDR2 YDEGEE, per germline. The CDR3 loop spans 12 amino acids. The CDR3 reads CASSPRGQPQHF. DNA for the CDR3: TGTGCCAGCAGCCCCCGGGGACAGCCCCAGCATTTT.

The V gene is TRBV4-1, the J gene TRBJ2-1; 11 bases fit TRBD2. The V gene's germline CDR1 is MGHRA and CDR2 YSYEKL. The CDR3 sequence is 17 residues long. The J segment lost 2 bases and the V segment lost 0 bases, leaving 3 bases of the junction unmatched. This chain's CDR3 is CASSQEELAGAYNEQFF. The CDR3 DNA is TGCGCCAGCAGCCAAGAAGAACTAGCGGGAGCCTACAATGAGCAGTTCTTC.

The CDR3 spells CASSLSLAYPDTQYF. The CDR3 region has the DNA TGTGCCAGCAGCTTAAGCCTAGCGTACCCAGATACGCAGTATTTT. The chain joins TRBV7-3 to TRBJ2-3; D may be TRBD2 (6 bases). The CDR3 totals 15 residues. Germline V CDR1 and CDR2: SGHTA, FQGTGA. The V gene lost 1 base and the J gene lost 4 bases, with 12 bases spanning the gap.

V gene TRBV25-1 combines with J gene TRBJ1-2; maybe TRBD1 (5 bases). Trimming stripped 6 bases from V and 1 base from J, with 9 bases between. CDR1 is MGHDK and CDR2 is SYGVNS in the germline V gene. The CDR3 runs to 13 residues. This CDR3 is CASSQQDNYGYTF. The CDR3 coding sequence is TGTGCCAGCAGCCAACAGGATAACTATGGCTACACCTTC.

The chain has TRBV9 and TRBJ2-2; D gene uncertain. This CDR3 is 13 amino acids long. Germline V CDR1 and CDR2: SGDLS, YYNGEE. The V and J ends lost 3 bases and 7 bases respectively, with 10 bases between them. The DNA of the CDR3 is TGTGCCAGCAGCGGCCCCCGGGTCGGGGAGCTGTTTTTT. Amino acid sequence: CASSGPRVGELFF. The full variable domain, completed using reference TRBV9 and TRBJ2-2, is DSGVTQTPKHLITATGQRVTLRCSPRSGDLSVYWYQQSLDQGLQFLIQYYNGEERAKGNILERFSAQQFPDLHSELNLSSLELGDSALYFCASSGPRVGELFFGEGSRLTVL.

This chain joins TRBV30 and TRBJ2-7; D is perhaps TRBD1 (5 bases). V lost 5 bases to trimming and J lost 1 base, with 6 bases between them. From germline, CDR1 is GTSNPN and CDR2 SVGIG (reference sequence). CDR3 length: 11 amino acids. This chain's CDR3 is CAWGHSYEQYF. The CDR3, as DNA: TGTGCCTGGGGACATTCCTACGAGCAGTACTTC.

The CDR3 reads CASSQDDYRVRGNQPQHF. As DNA, the CDR3 is TGCGCCAGCAGCCAAGACGATTACAGGGTGAGGGGCAATCAGCCCCAGCATTTT. This chain joins TRBV4-1 and TRBJ1-5; possible D gene TRBD1, 6 bases. V was shortened by 0 bases and J by 2 bases, with 17 bases between the two germline ends. Germline V gives CDR1 MGHRA, CDR2 YSYEKL. This CDR3 has 18 amino acids.

This clone showed up just once. This sequence joins TRBV11-3 and TRBJ2-4, with 8 bases lining up with TRBD2. The CDR3 extends over 16 amino acids. Looked up from germline, CDR1 is SGHNT and CDR2 is YENEEA. V shed 1 base, J shed 2 bases, and the junction held 4 bases outside the gene matches. CDR3 nucleotides: TGTGCCAGCAGCTTAGGACGGGGGGGCCCCAAAAACATTCAGTACTTC. This codes for CASSLGRGGPKNIQYF.

This clone was detected only once. This chain joins TRBV4-1 and TRBJ1-5; possibly TRBD1 for D (6 bases). CDR3 length equals 15 residues. CDR1 and CDR2 from the germline V gene are MGHRA and YSYEKL. The V end was cut by 8 bases, the J end by 2 bases, with 16 bases between. CDR3 nucleotide sequence: TGCGCCAGCTCCCCCGGCGGGGGCGGCAATCAGCCCCAGCATTTT. This gives the protein CASSPGGGGNQPQHF.

The V and J genes are TRBV10-1 and TRBJ2-5; TRBD2 agrees at 9 bases. J lost 1 base, V lost 4 bases, and 1 base had no gene match. From germline, CDR1 is WNHNN and CDR2 SYGVQD (reference sequence). The CDR3 is made up of 14 amino acids. The CDR3 loop is CASSASGIQETQYF. The CDR3 DNA follows: TGCGCCAGCAGTGCTAGCGGGATCCAAGAGACCCAGTACTTC.

The chain has TRBV6-1 and TRBJ2-1, with 9 bases aligning to TRBD2. With 6 bases clipped from V and 5 bases from J, the junction kept 8 bases outside the gene matches. The V gene's germline CDR1 is MNHNS and CDR2 SASEGT. The CDR3 consists of 15 residues. The CDR3: CASSVRGTSNNEQFF. The CDR3 DNA is TGTGCCAGCAGCGTGAGGGGGACTAGCAACAATGAGCAGTTCTTC.

In DNA form, the CDR3 reads TGTGCCAGCAGCTATCACTACGGGGGAAAGAACGAGCAGTACTTC. Protein product: CASSYHYGGKNEQYF. V usage is TRBV7-2 and J usage is TRBJ2-7, with D perhaps matching TRBD2 (6 bases). The CDR3 is 15 amino acids. V was cut by 4 bases and J by 5 bases, with 18 bases left in between. Germline values: CDR1 SGHTA, CDR2 FQGNSA. Full variable domain (remainder filled in from reference TRBV7-2 and TRBJ2-7): GAGVSQSPSNKVTEKGKDVELRCDPISGHTALYWYRQSLGQGLEFLIYFQGNSAPDKSGLPSDRFSAERTGGSVSTLTIQRTQQEDSAVYLCASSYHYGGKNEQYFGPGTRLTVT.

The gene calls are TRBV19 and TRBJ1-2; D is unresolved. This CDR3 comprises 13 residues. Trimming cost V 6 bases and J 4 bases, with 12 bases left between them. CDR1 and CDR2 (germline): LNHDA, SQIVND (reference sequence). The CDR3 spells CASRSPNSYGYTF. The CDR3 DNA reads as TGTGCCAGTAGGAGCCCGAACAGCTATGGCTACACCTTC.